Below are 31 T cell receptor beta chains sequenced from a single sample in a study of vaccination effects on CD4 cells after COVID-19. These receptors are not linked to any known antigen. Only in-frame clones appear in the TCRdb table, and some are missing; sequencing was by immunoSEQ multiplex PCR. The sample consists of tens of thousands of clones, over 55% of them appearing once. ViraFEST used viral peptide pools to expand antigen-specific CD4+ T cells before sequencing. Cells that had been cultured for 10 days were the source of isolated CD4+ T cells. Participants each got two BNT162b2 or mRNA-1273 vaccine doses. The sample in question was CD4+ T cells from PBMCs cultured with HCoV-NL63 spike peptides, obtained after COVID-19 vaccination. These receptors were collected from a human donor who received a COVID-19 vaccine.

J is TRBJ2-1 and V is TRBV18; 10 bases align to TRBD2. There are 16 residues in the CDR3. J lost 4 bases, V lost 2 bases, and 5 bases had no gene match. Per the germline V gene, CDR1 is KGHSH and CDR2 is LQKENI. This CDR3 reads CASSPISGGVYNEQFF. CDR3 bases: TGTGCCAGCTCACCAATAAGCGGGGGGGTGTACAATGAGCAGTTCTTC.

The gene calls are TRBV19 and TRBJ2-3, with a possible D match to TRBD1 (5 bases). Germline assignment: CDR1 LNHDA and CDR2 SQIVND (reference sequence). Trimming removed 6 bases from V and 0 bases from J, with 13 bases in between. The CDR3 length is 15 residues. The CDR3 region has the DNA TGTGCCAGTAGCCGACAGTCCCTCAGCACAGATACGCAGTATTTT. Encoded protein: CASSRQSLSTDTQYF.

The chain is built from TRBV5-5 and TRBJ1-5; a possible D gene is TRBD1 (5 bases). Trimming shortened V by 2 bases and J by 2 bases, and 11 bases separated the two germline ends. The CDR3 has 15 amino acids. Looked up from germline, CDR1 is SGHKS and CDR2 is YYEKEE (reference sequence). The CDR3 spells CASSFAGVGNQPQHF. For the CDR3, the DNA is TGTGCCAGCAGCTTCGCGGGGGTCGGCAATCAGCCCCAGCATTTT.

This sequence joins TRBV11-2 and TRBJ2-7; the D is unclear. V shed 2 bases and J shed 2 bases, with 13 bases lying between them. The CDR3 consists of 15 residues. Germline loops: CDR1 SGHAT, CDR2 FQNNGV. In DNA form, the CDR3 reads TGTGCCAGCAGCTTAAAAGCAGGACCTACCTACGAGCAGTACTTC. Translation: CASSLKAGPTYEQYF.

The chain uses TRBV27 and TRBJ1-5, with TRBD1 matching 7 bases. Germline CDR1 reads MNHEY; CDR2 reads SMNVEV (reference sequence). The CDR3 spans 16 residues. J gave up 0 bases and V 6 bases, and 8 bases lay outside the gene matches. DNA for the CDR3: TGTGCCAGCAGAGCCGGGACAGTTCCTAGCAATCAGCCCCAGCATTTT. Translation gives CASRAGTVPSNQPQHF.

This chain uses TRBV6-1 with TRBJ1-2; 10 bases align to TRBD1. The CDR3 has 13 residues. After removal of 3 bases from V and 7 bases from J, the junction contained 2 bases not matched to a gene. Germline CDR1 reads MNHNS; CDR2 reads SASEGT. CDR3 coding DNA: TGTGCCAGCAGTGAGACAGGGGGCGGTGGCTACACCTTC. Residues: CASSETGGGGYTF.

The chain combines TRBV6-5 with TRBJ2-5; the match to TRBD1 covers 12 bases. J gave up 5 bases and V 7 bases, and 8 bases lay outside the gene matches. The CDR3 has 15 amino acids. CDR1 is MNHEY, CDR2 SVGAGI, per germline. The CDR3 region has the DNA TGTGCCAGCAATCGGGACAGGGGGCGGGAGGAGACCCAGTACTTC. Translating gives CASNRDRGREETQYF.

The chain links TRBV10-3 to TRBJ2-7; 9 positions match TRBD1. This CDR3 spans 12 amino acids. Germline V lookup: CDR1 ENHRY, CDR2 SYGVKD. J was trimmed by 4 bases and V by 10 bases; bases with no gene match: 5. The CDR3 loop is CATEDRGYEQYF. The CDR3, as DNA: TGTGCCACAGAAGACAGGGGGTACGAGCAGTACTTC.

In this sample, this clone turned up once. The chain carries TRBV5-6 and TRBJ1-1; D remains unclear. The CDR3 contains 15 residues. V shed 4 bases and J shed 0 bases, with 13 bases lying between them. In germline, CDR1 is SGHDT, CDR2 YYEEEE. CDR3 sequence (DNA): TGTGCCAGCAGCCGACTGGACCAGTTGAACACTGAAGCTTTCTTT. Translating it yields CASSRLDQLNTEAFF.

The rearrangement links TRBV6-2 or TRBV6-3 to TRBJ2-4, with 10 bases that match TRBD2. Germline CDR1 MNHEY, CDR2 SVGEGT. The CDR3 has 19 residues. V trimming: 5 bases; J trimming: 5 bases; junction bases outside the gene matches: 18. The CDR3 DNA is TGTGCCAGCAGTAAAACCAAGCGGGAGGGCGCCCGCTCTGAAAACATTCAGTACTTC. Its protein is CASSKTKREGARSENIQYF.

The chain links TRBV29-1 to TRBJ1-2; D ambiguous. The germline V gene encodes CDR1 SQVTM and CDR2 ANQGSEA. The CDR3 totals 12 residues. Trimming took 7 bases from V and 2 from J, leaving 11 bases between them. As DNA, the CDR3 is TGCAGCGGCGGCAGACTAAACTATGGCTACACCTTC. It translates to CSGGRLNYGYTF.

The chain joins TRBV5-1 to TRBJ1-6; 10 positions match TRBD1. V lost 5 bases, J lost 7 bases, and 3 bases stayed unmatched. There are 14 residues in the CDR3. CDR1 is SGHRS, CDR2 YFSETQ, per germline. The CDR3 sequence: CASSPGQGNSPLHF. CDR3 in DNA: TGCGCCAGCAGTCCGGGACAGGGGAATTCACCCCTCCACTTT. Variable domain in full (rest from reference TRBV5-1 and TRBJ1-6): KAGVTQTPRYLIKTRGQQVTLSCSPISGHRSVSWYQQTPGQGLQFLFEYFSETQRNKGNFPGRFSGRQFSNSRSEMNVSTLELGDSALYLCASSPGQGNSPLHFGNGTRLTVT.

This sequence joins TRBV7-9 and TRBJ2-7; 7 positions match TRBD2. CDR3 length: 12 amino acids. J lost 0 bases, V lost 11 bases, and 4 bases had no gene match. CDR1 and CDR2 from the germline V gene are SEHNR and FQNEAQ (reference sequence). CDR3 in amino acids: CAAGVSSYEQYF. Written as DNA, the CDR3 is TGTGCCGCGGGGGTAAGCTCCTACGAGCAGTACTTC.

Written as DNA, the CDR3 is TGTGCCAGCACCCGCGGGATTGGGGAGACCCAGTACTTC. It is translated as CASTRGIGETQYF. V gene TRBV7-9 combines with J gene TRBJ2-5, with D perhaps TRBD2 (6 bases). Germline assignment: CDR1 SEHNR and CDR2 FQNEAQ (reference sequence). The V end lost 7 bases, the J end lost 5 bases, and 14 bases lay between the germline ends. The CDR3 is made up of 13 amino acids.

The sample holds one count of this clone. The V gene is TRBV6-5, the J gene TRBJ1-2, with 7 nucleotides matching TRBD1. Germline-derived CDR1 and CDR2 are MNHEY and SVGAGI. V dropped 2 bases and J dropped 7; count of bases not matched to a gene: 7. The CDR3 is 14 residues long. The CDR3 sequence is CASSYRQGVTGYTF. The CDR3 DNA follows: TGTGCCAGCAGTTACAGACAGGGCGTTACTGGCTACACCTTC.

V is TRBV18 and J is TRBJ2-6; D is undetermined. There are 13 residues in the CDR3. Germline-derived CDR1 and CDR2 are KGHSH and LQKENI. The V end was cut by 3 bases, the J end by 2 bases, with 2 bases between. The CDR3 region has the DNA TGTGCCAGCTCACCTGCTGGGGCCAACGTCCTGACTTTC. Residues: CASSPAGANVLTF.

This clone was recorded a few times. V is TRBV11-2 and J is TRBJ2-3, with 14 positions matching TRBD2. Trimming at V came to 5 bases and at J to 7 bases, leaving 8 bases not matched to a gene. The CDR3 spans 16 residues. In germline, CDR1 is SGHAT, CDR2 FQNNGV. The CDR3 DNA sequence: TGTGCCAGCAGCATGGGACTAGCGGGAGCCCCGAATACGCAGTATTTT. It yields the protein CASSMGLAGAPNTQYF.

The V gene is TRBV7-9, the J gene TRBJ1-5, with D uncertain. V dropped 5 bases and J dropped 6 bases, with 17 bases sitting between them. From germline, CDR1 is SEHNR and CDR2 FQNEAQ (reference sequence). This CDR3 has 15 amino acids. The CDR3 loop reads CASSLDYGEGQPQHF. The CDR3 region has the DNA TGTGCCAGCAGCCTAGACTACGGGGAGGGTCAGCCCCAGCATTTT.

This clone was seen a handful of times. The chain is built from TRBV15 and TRBJ2-2; TRBD2 might be the D (5 bases). Germline values: CDR1 LNHNV, CDR2 YYDKDF (reference sequence). Deletions cut 5 bases from V and 5 bases from J, with 12 bases between. CDR3 length: 14 residues. For the CDR3, the DNA is TGTGCCACCAGCCCGCTAGCCGTAACCGGGGAGCTGTTTTTT. It yields the protein CATSPLAVTGELFF.

V is TRBV18 and J is TRBJ2-3, with D possibly TRBD2 on 7 matching bases. Germline CDR1 KGHSH, CDR2 LQKENI. CDR3 length equals 17 residues. The ends were cut back, 6 bases at V and 6 bases at J, with 25 bases in the middle. DNA of the CDR3: TGTGCCAGCTCGGCCAACCCGGGGGGCAGGGAATCTGATACGCAGTATTTT. Protein: CASSANPGGRESDTQYF.

V is TRBV5-4 and J is TRBJ2-3; 9 bases map to TRBD2. V was pared by 5 bases and J by 6 bases, with 4 bases of the junction left unmatched. This CDR3 is built from 13 residues. From germline, CDR1 is SGHNT and CDR2 YYREEE (reference sequence). The CDR3 sequence is CASRPGLADTQYF. CDR3 DNA: TGTGCCAGCAGACCAGGACTAGCGGATACGCAGTATTTT.

The chain couples TRBV18 to TRBJ2-1; D unresolved. Trimming took off 2 bases at V and 5 bases at J, with 13 bases between the two ends. The CDR3 extends over 15 amino acids. The V gene's germline CDR1 is KGHSH and CDR2 LQKENI. In DNA, the CDR3 is TGTGCCAGCTCACCAATGGGTTATACTAACAATGAGCAGTTCTTC. As protein: CASSPMGYTNNEQFF.

The rearrangement links TRBV30 to TRBJ2-4; D might be TRBD1 or TRBD2, each matching 5 bases. This CDR3 has 16 amino acids. CDR1 GTSNPN and CDR2 SVGIG come from the germline V gene (reference sequence). Trimming left V 2 bases short and J 0 bases short, with 14 bases between. CDR3 coding DNA: TGTGCCTGGAGTCGTCCGGTGGGACCAGCCAAAAACATTCAGTACTTC. It yields the protein CAWSRPVGPAKNIQYF.

This clone was seen just once. The rearrangement uses TRBV11-2 and TRBJ1-3, with a tentative D call TRBD1 (6 bases). CDR3 length: 17 residues. Trimming pared 2 bases from V and 1 base from J, leaving 15 bases between. Germline V gene sequence: CDR1 SGHAT, CDR2 FQNNGV. This chain's CDR3 is CASSLNVWGASGNTIYF. In DNA, the CDR3 is TGTGCCAGCAGCTTAAACGTTTGGGGGGCGTCTGGAAACACCATATATTTT.

The rearrangement links TRBV3-1 (or the pseudogene TRBV3-2) to TRBJ2-1, with 8 bases that match TRBD1. The CDR3 has 14 residues. V lost 5 bases and J lost 6; bases outside the gene matches: 6. The germline CDR1 and CDR2 sequences are LGHDT and YNNKEL (reference sequence). The CDR3 reads CASSFGTGTNEQFF. For the CDR3, the DNA is TGTGCCAGCAGCTTCGGGACAGGAACCAATGAGCAGTTCTTC.

V usage is TRBV10-2 and J usage is TRBJ2-7, with D perhaps matching TRBD1 or TRBD2 (5 bases each). The CDR3 runs 14 residues. Trimming stripped 7 bases from V and 5 bases from J, with 18 bases between. Germline CDR1 is WSHSY and CDR2 is SAAADI. CDR3 in DNA: TGCGCCAGCATCGAAGCCGGGACGCCCAACGAGCAGTACTTC. This translates into CASIEAGTPNEQYF.

The chain combines TRBV29-1 with TRBJ2-5, with TRBD2 identical over 7 bases. Germline V gene data show CDR1 as SQVTM and CDR2 as ANQGSEA. With V trimmed by 7 bases and J by 3 bases, 5 bases remained unmatched. CDR3 size: 12 residues. For the CDR3, the DNA is TGCAGCGCCCGGACTAGGGAAGAGACCCAGTACTTC. Amino acid sequence: CSARTREETQYF. The full variable domain, with the rest looked up from reference TRBV29-1 and TRBJ2-5, is SAVISQKPSRDICQRGTSLTIQCQVDSQVTMMFWYRQQPGQSLTLIATANQGSEATYESGFVIDKFPISRPNLTFSTLTVSNMSPEDSSIYLCSARTREETQYFGPGTRLLVL.

V is TRBV4-2 and J is TRBJ2-5; 14 bases fit TRBD2. Germline values: CDR1 LGHNA, CDR2 YNFKEQ. The CDR3 is made up of 19 amino acids. The J segment lost 1 base and the V segment lost 4 bases, leaving 11 bases of the junction unmatched. The CDR3 region is CASSLNSGTSGGGQETQYF. The CDR3 nucleotides read TGTGCCAGCAGCCTAAACTCCGGGACTAGCGGGGGAGGCCAAGAGACCCAGTACTTC.

This clone is a singleton in its sample. The genes are TRBV5-4 and TRBJ2-2, with D possibly TRBD2 on 7 matching bases. Trimming cost V 3 bases and J 3 bases, with 18 bases left between them. The CDR3 contains 17 residues. Germline assignment: CDR1 SGHNT and CDR2 YYREEE (reference sequence). CDR3 protein: CASSSPHGGPDTGELFF. The CDR3 DNA reads as TGTGCCAGCAGCTCCCCCCACGGGGGGCCAGACACCGGGGAGCTGTTTTTT.

V and J are TRBV2 and TRBJ2-2; D tentatively fits TRBD1 or TRBD2 (5 bases each). Germline V lookup: CDR1 SNHLY, CDR2 FYNNEI. This CDR3 is built from 16 residues. The V and J ends lost 6 bases and 6 bases respectively, with 20 bases between them. The DNA of the CDR3 is TGTGCCAGCAGAGCCGGGACCCTGGAGAAATCCGGGGAGCTGTTTTTT. This codes for CASRAGTLEKSGELFF.

The chain has TRBV20-1 and TRBJ2-5, with D perhaps TRBD2 (7 bases). The CDR3 extends over 12 amino acids. Germline CDR1 and CDR2: DFQATT and SNEGSKA (reference sequence). Trimming pared 3 bases from V and 5 bases from J, leaving 10 bases between. The CDR3 reads CSASRGAETQYF. Written as DNA, the CDR3 is TGCAGTGCTAGTCGGGGGGCGGAGACCCAGTACTTC.